The entry that follows covers one T cell receptor (beta chain) sequence. No antigen is known for it. The CDR3 is 14 amino acids. CDR1 is LNHDA, CDR2 SQIVND, per germline (reference sequence). In preparing the TRB cDNA libraries, 5' RACE with UMI labels was used. Following a re-call of the 5' RACE reads, TCRdb has one entry per CDR3 protein and lacks DNA. Found here are tens of thousands of distinct CDR3 sequences; the top ten clones hold 0.5% to 0.55%. This sample is drawn from a study of CXCR3-negative and CXCR3-positive naive CD8 T cells. General observations from the study: CXCR3-positive naive cells carried more hydrophobic TRB CDR3s than CXCR3-negative naive cells did.

Sequenced sample: naive CXCR3+ CD8+ T cells from blood. Subset given: CD45RO-CCR7+CD27+CD95- naive CD8+ T cells expressing CXCR3 (TNR3+). The J gene is TRBJ1-5, the V gene TRBV19; the TCRdb call, TRBD1, lacks DNA for checking. This receptor was obtained from a human donor in good health. Some clones in this sample may be carry-over from other donors' samples. This CDR3 is CASSIGGTNQPQHF.